These 26 T cell receptor beta chains share one sample of origin, sequenced in a study of blood T cell repertoires in COVID-19. Assay used: immunoSEQ multiplex PCR; TCRdb lists only in-frame clones, some missing. The table includes about 200,000 clones, 88% detected once. The sequenced sample was peripheral blood. Receptors were obtained from a man aged 18 to 35 with active or convalescent COVID-19.

The rearrangement joins TRBV5-5 to TRBJ1-5; D uncertain. Germline-derived CDR1 and CDR2 are SGHKS and YYEKEE (reference sequence). CDR3 length: 14 residues. Trimming pared 2 bases from V and 4 bases from J, leaving 10 bases between. CDR3 bases: TGTGCCAGCAGCTTAGGTGGAGCTAATCAGCCCCAGCATTTT. Its translation is CASSLGGANQPQHF.

The genes are TRBV7-8 and TRBJ2-3; tentatively, D is TRBD1 or TRBD2 (6 bases each). CDR1 is SGHVS, CDR2 FQNEAQ, per germline. V lost 5 bases and J lost 0, with 15 bases in between. The CDR3 loop spans 16 amino acids. The CDR3 loop is CASSQGLALSTDTQYF. CDR3 sequence (DNA): TGTGCCAGCAGCCAGGGGCTAGCGTTAAGCACAGATACGCAGTATTTT.

The chain combines TRBV2 with TRBJ2-2; D perhaps matches TRBD1 (5 bases). V lost 4 bases to trimming and J lost 0 bases, with 12 bases between them. Germline assignment: CDR1 SNHLY and CDR2 FYNNEI. This CDR3 contains 16 residues. The CDR3 loop reads CASSVLRQTNTGELFF. The DNA for the CDR3 is TGTGCCAGCAGTGTCCTGAGACAGACGAACACCGGGGAGCTGTTTTTT. Supplemented by reference TRBV2 and TRBJ2-2, the full variable domain reads EPEVTQTPSHQVTQMGQEVILRCVPISNHLYFYWYRQILGQKVEFLVSFYNNEISEKSEIFDDQFSVERPDGSNFTLKIRSTKLEDSAMYFCASSVLRQTNTGELFFGEGSRLTVL.

The chain is built from TRBV6-1 and TRBJ1-5; D gene unclear. Germline CDR1 reads MNHNS; CDR2 reads SASEGT. This CDR3 contains 13 residues. V was trimmed by 2 bases and J by 5 bases, leaving 7 bases between them. CDR3: CASSESRYQPQHF. DNA of the CDR3: TGTGCCAGCAGTGAAAGCCGATATCAGCCCCAGCATTTT.

The chain recombines TRBV4-1 with TRBJ2-1; 10 nucleotides match TRBD2. Germline V gives CDR1 MGHRA, CDR2 YSYEKL. V dropped 5 bases and J dropped 5; count of bases not matched to a gene: 12. This CDR3 has 17 amino acids. The CDR3 here is CASSEHTGTSAHNEQFF. Written as DNA, the CDR3 is TGCGCCAGCAGCGAACATACCGGGACTAGCGCCCACAATGAGCAGTTCTTC.

This sequence joins TRBV18 and TRBJ2-1, with 7 bases fitting TRBD2. Per the germline V gene, CDR1 is KGHSH and CDR2 is LQKENI. The ends lost 5 bases at V and 2 bases at J; junction bases unmatched: 3. This CDR3 contains 14 residues. The CDR3 loop is CASSSAGAYNEQFF. As DNA, the CDR3 is TGTGCCAGCTCATCGGCGGGAGCCTACAATGAGCAGTTCTTC.

This sequence joins TRBV7-9 and TRBJ2-1; D not certain. Germline V gene sequence: CDR1 SEHNR, CDR2 FQNEAQ (reference sequence). The CDR3 runs 16 residues. The V gene lost 4 bases and the J gene lost 2 bases, with 15 bases spanning the gap. DNA for the CDR3: TGTGCCAGCAGCTCCCTAGTCCTTCGGGCCTACAATGAGCAGTTCTTC. It codes for CASSSLVLRAYNEQFF.

The J gene is TRBJ2-1, the V gene TRBV7-2, with D possibly being TRBD1 (6 bases). Germline CDR1 reads SGHTA; CDR2 reads FQGNSA. The CDR3 sequence is 13 residues long. V lost 2 bases, J lost 7 bases, and 9 bases lay in between. The CDR3 DNA follows: TGTGCCAGCAGCTTAACGGGGACAAATGAGCAGTTCTTC. Translating it yields CASSLTGTNEQFF.

The chain combines TRBV29-1 with TRBJ2-6, with 10 bases identical to TRBD1. Germline assignment: CDR1 SQVTM and CDR2 ANQGSEA. Trimming at V came to 6 bases and at J to 2 bases, leaving 7 bases not matched to a gene. The CDR3 totals 16 residues. The CDR3 here is CSVPTGGLTGANVLTF. The CDR3 DNA reads TGCAGCGTCCCGACAGGGGGCCTTACTGGGGCCAACGTCCTGACTTTC.

This chain links TRBV7-6 with TRBJ2-2, with 7 positions matching TRBD1. The CDR3 covers 14 residues. Per germline, CDR1 SGHVS and CDR2 FNYEAQ. V was pared by 5 bases and J by 7 bases, with 7 bases of the junction left unmatched. The CDR3 protein is CASSQQGTDGELFF. In DNA, the CDR3 is TGTGCCAGCAGCCAACAGGGGACGGACGGGGAGCTGTTTTTT.

The chain joins TRBV15 to TRBJ2-7; 7 bases are shared with TRBD1. The CDR3 loop spans 16 amino acids. V trimming: 1 base; J trimming: 3 bases; junction bases outside the gene matches: 9. CDR1 is LNHNV, CDR2 YYDKDF, per germline (reference sequence). CDR3 DNA: TGTGCCACCAGCAGAGGAGGGCAGGGGGTTGGCTACGAGCAGTACTTC. Its protein is CATSRGGQGVGYEQYF.

The chain recombines TRBV5-6 with TRBJ2-7; 7 bases fit TRBD2. V gave up 4 bases and J gave up 7 bases; unmatched junction bases: 5. The CDR3 loop spans 12 amino acids. CDR1 and CDR2 (germline): SGHDT, YYEEEE. CDR3: CASSPIAGEQYF. DNA of the CDR3: TGTGCCAGCAGCCCAATAGCGGGTGAGCAGTACTTC. Variable domain in full (rest from reference TRBV5-6 and TRBJ2-7): DAGVTQSPTHLIKTRGQQVTLRCSPKSGHDTVSWYQQALGQGPQFIFQYYEEEERQRGNFPDRFSGHQFPNYSSELNVNALLLGDSALYLCASSPIAGEQYFGPGTRLTVT.

The chain recombines TRBV2 with TRBJ1-5; possibly TRBD1 for D (5 bases). Trimming removed 6 bases from V and 0 bases from J, with 6 bases in between. This CDR3 spans 13 amino acids. Germline V gene lookup returns CDR1 SNHLY and CDR2 FYNNEI. The chain's CDR3 is CASRGDSNQPQHF. The CDR3 nucleotides read TGTGCCAGCAGAGGGGATAGCAATCAGCCCCAGCATTTT.

CDR3 residues: CSASSYEQYF. CDR3 sequence (DNA): TGCAGTGCTAGCAGCTACGAGCAGTACTTC. J is TRBJ2-7 and V is TRBV20-1; D call uncertain. Germline V CDR1 and CDR2: DFQATT, SNEGSKA (reference sequence). This CDR3 has 10 residues. V was pared by 3 bases and J by 3 bases, with 3 bases between.

This chain uses TRBV4-3 with TRBJ2-1; 13 bases match TRBD2. V dropped 1 base and J dropped 8; count of bases not matched to a gene: 2. The CDR3 loop spans 15 amino acids. Germline CDR1 is LGHNA and CDR2 is YSLEER. The CDR3 protein is CASSQGTSGSYEQFF. Here the CDR3 DNA reads TGCGCCAGCAGCCAAGGGACTAGCGGGAGTTATGAGCAGTTCTTC.

Concerning this clone: Other nucleotide sequences from this sample produce the same CDR3. The genes are TRBV19 and TRBJ1-5; 7 bases fit TRBD1. The V and J ends lost 3 bases and 2 bases, in that order; junction bases with no gene match: 4. The germline gives CDR1 LNHDA, CDR2 SQIVND (reference sequence). This CDR3 contains 15 residues. CDR3 residues: CASSIGTGGNQPQHF. For the CDR3, the DNA is TGTGCCAGTAGTATCGGAACAGGGGGCAATCAGCCCCAGCATTTT.

This clone was counted a single time. The chain employs TRBV6-2 or TRBV6-3 and TRBJ2-3, with TRBD2 matching 9 bases. Losses at the gene ends were 3 bases for V and 4 bases for J; bases not matched to a gene: 5. Germline V lookup: CDR1 MNHEY, CDR2 SVGEGT. This CDR3 is 15 amino acids long. In DNA form, the CDR3 reads TGTGCCAGCAGTTATAGCGGGGGTGTAGCAGATACGCAGTATTTT. Translated, it gives CASSYSGGVADTQYF.

The chain links TRBV10-2 to TRBJ1-5, with D maybe TRBD1 (5 bases). V lost 4 bases and J 4 bases, leaving 20 bases between the germline ends. The CDR3 sequence is 17 residues long. The V gene's germline CDR1 is WSHSY and CDR2 SAAADI. The CDR3, as DNA: TGCGCCAGCAGTGTGGACGCTCAGTGGGGCCCAAATCAGCCCCAGCATTTT. Its protein is CASSVDAQWGPNQPQHF.

The J gene is TRBJ2-3, the V gene TRBV7-2; 9 bases are a match to TRBD1. Germline CDR1 SGHTA, CDR2 FQGNSA. The CDR3 contains 15 residues. Germline trimming cut 7 bases from V and 4 bases from J; bases unmatched to any gene: 9. The CDR3 bases are TGTGCCAGCAAGACCGGGACAGGGTGGGCAGATACGCAGTATTTT. Encoded protein: CASKTGTGWADTQYF.

The chain combines TRBV18 with TRBJ1-2; a weak D match, TRBD1 (6 bases). This CDR3 is built from 13 residues. CDR1 KGHSH and CDR2 LQKENI come from the germline V gene. The V gene lost 6 bases and the J gene lost 8 bases, with 16 bases spanning the gap. CDR3 DNA sequence: TGTGCCAGCTCGTCTCAGGGGCTCGACGGCTACACCTTC. The encoded protein is CASSSQGLDGYTF.

The chain employs TRBV4-3 and TRBJ2-7; 12 bases match TRBD1. Germline CDR1 LGHNA, CDR2 YSLEER. This CDR3 comprises 16 residues. V lost 1 base and J lost 7; bases outside the gene matches: 8. The chain's CDR3 is CASSQAPGQGAEEQYF. The CDR3 DNA follows: TGCGCCAGCAGCCAAGCCCCGGGACAGGGGGCGGAAGAGCAGTACTTC.

This chain links TRBV19 with TRBJ2-1, with D perhaps matching TRBD2 (6 bases). The CDR3 length is 12 residues. V gave up 1 base and J gave up 11 bases, with 9 bases separating them. Germline V lookup: CDR1 LNHDA, CDR2 SQIVND (reference sequence). This chain's CDR3 is CASSIAGDKQFF. As DNA, the CDR3 is TGTGCCAGTAGTATAGCGGGAGATAAGCAGTTCTTC.

The chain carries TRBV10-3 and TRBJ2-7; the match to TRBD1 covers 10 bases. The junction had 4 bases not matched to a gene; V was cut back by 2 bases and J by 3 bases. There are 15 residues in the CDR3. Germline V CDR1 and CDR2: ENHRY, SYGVKD. In DNA, the CDR3 is TGTGCCATCAGTGAGAGGACAGGGGGTTACTACGAGCAGTACTTC. Its translation is CAISERTGGYYEQYF.

This sequence joins TRBV10-3 and TRBJ2-3; no clear D. The CDR3 is 15 residues long. From germline, CDR1 is ENHRY and CDR2 SYGVKD. V was cut by 7 bases and J by 0 bases, with 14 bases left in between. CDR3 region: CAIKSAAGSTDTQYF. The CDR3 DNA is TGTGCCATCAAAAGTGCTGCAGGAAGCACAGATACGCAGTATTTT.

The rearrangement joins TRBV6-2 or TRBV6-3 to TRBJ1-5; 12 bases are shared with TRBD1. With V trimmed by 5 bases and J by 9 bases, 5 bases remained unmatched. Germline CDR1 MNHEY, CDR2 SVGEGT. The CDR3 contains 14 residues. The CDR3 sequence is CASSGTGGRRPQHF. CDR3 coding DNA: TGTGCCAGCAGTGGGACAGGGGGCCGCCGGCCCCAGCATTTT.

The chain couples TRBV5-8 to TRBJ1-6, with 8 bases lining up with TRBD1. J was trimmed by 9 bases and V by 0 bases; bases with no gene match: 8. CDR3 length equals 16 residues. The V gene's germline CDR1 is SGHTS and CDR2 YDEGEE. The CDR3 region is CASSLGVGGQVSPLHF. CDR3 sequence (DNA): TGTGCCAGCAGCTTGGGAGTCGGGGGACAGGTTTCACCCCTCCACTTT.